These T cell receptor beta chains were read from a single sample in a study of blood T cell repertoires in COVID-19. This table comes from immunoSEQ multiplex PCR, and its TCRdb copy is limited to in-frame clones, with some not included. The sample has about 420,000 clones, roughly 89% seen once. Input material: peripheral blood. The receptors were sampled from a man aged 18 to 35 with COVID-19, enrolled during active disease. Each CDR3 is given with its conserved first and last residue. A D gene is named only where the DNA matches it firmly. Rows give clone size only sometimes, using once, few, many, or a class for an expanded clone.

CDR3 DNA: TGTGCCAGCAGCCTAAACTCCCCGACTAGCGGGAACAAAAACATTCAGTACTTC
CDR3 protein: CASSLNSPTSGNKNIQYF
D gene: TRBD2
J gene: TRBJ2-4
clone size: .
V gene: TRBV3-1/TRBV3-2

CDR3 DNA: TGTGCCAGAAGCCCGCCTAAGACTAGCGGGAGGCCGGTTGAGCAGTTCTTC
CDR3 protein: CARSPPKTSGRPVEQFF
D gene: TRBD2
J gene: TRBJ2-1
clone size: .
V gene: TRBV5-3

CDR3 DNA: TGTGCCAGCAGCCACGGACTAGCGGGAGGACAAGAGACCCAGTACTTC
CDR3 protein: CASSHGLAGGQETQYF
D gene: TRBD2
J gene: TRBJ2-5
clone size: .
V gene: TRBV6-2/TRBV6-3

CDR3 DNA: TGTGCCAGCAGCCAAGATGGGACTAGCGGCAACAATGAGCAGTTCTTC
CDR3 protein: CASSQDGTSGNNEQFF
D gene: TRBD2
J gene: TRBJ2-1
clone size: .
V gene: TRBV4-2

CDR3 DNA: TGTGCCAGCTCGCTACCAACAGGGGAGTTTGGAAACACCATATATTTT
CDR3 protein: CASSLPTGEFGNTIYF
D gene: TRBD1
J gene: TRBJ1-3
clone size: .
V gene: TRBV18

CDR3 DNA: TGTGCCAGCAGGGTGGGACAGGGGGGCACTGAAGCTTTCTTT
CDR3 protein: CASRVGQGGTEAFF
D gene: TRBD1
J gene: TRBJ1-1
clone size: .
V gene: TRBV2

CDR3 DNA: TGTGCCAGCAGCCCGCCCGGACAGAAGTACAATGAGCAGTTCTTC
CDR3 protein: CASSPPGQKYNEQFF
D gene: .
J gene: TRBJ2-1
clone size: .
V gene: TRBV13

CDR3 DNA: TGCAGCGTTGGGACAGGGGGCGGCACCGGGGAGCTGTTTTTT
CDR3 protein: CSVGTGGGTGELFF
D gene: TRBD1
J gene: TRBJ2-2
clone size: .
V gene: TRBV29-1

CDR3 DNA: TGTGCCAGCAGTTCTTGGGACAGGAATTCACCCCTCCACTTT
CDR3 protein: CASSSWDRNSPLHF
D gene: TRBD1
J gene: TRBJ1-6
clone size: .
V gene: TRBV6-5

CDR3 DNA: TGTGCCAGCAGCGTCCTAGGACTAGCGGTAAACAATGAGCAGTTCTTC
CDR3 protein: CASSVLGLAVNNEQFF
D gene: TRBD2
J gene: TRBJ2-1
clone size: .
V gene: TRBV11-3

CDR3 DNA: TGCGCCTCGAACCAGGGGCCCTCCTACAATGAGCAGTTCTTC
CDR3 protein: CASNQGPSYNEQFF
D gene: .
J gene: TRBJ2-1
clone size: .
V gene: TRBV4-1

CDR3 DNA: TGCGCCAGCAGCTTGGTGCCGACGCGGGAGGGGCGTGGGGAGCAGTTCTTC
CDR3 protein: CASSLVPTREGRGEQFF
D gene: TRBD2
J gene: TRBJ2-1
clone size: .
V gene: TRBV5-1

CDR3 DNA: TGTGCCAGCAGTCAGTGGACAAGACTTAAAGCTTTCTTT
CDR3 protein: CASSQWTRLKAFF
D gene: .
J gene: TRBJ1-1
clone size: few
V gene: TRBV2

CDR3 DNA: TGTGCCAGCAGGCGGGACAGGGTTAGCAATGAGCAGTTCTTC
CDR3 protein: CASRRDRVSNEQFF
D gene: TRBD1
J gene: TRBJ2-1
clone size: .
V gene: TRBV6-5

CDR3 DNA: TGCGCCAGCAGCTTACAGGTTTTGAACACTGAAGCTTTCTTT
CDR3 protein: CASSLQVLNTEAFF
D gene: .
J gene: TRBJ1-1
clone size: .
V gene: TRBV5-1

CDR3 DNA: TGTGCCACCGGGCCCGGGGCCGGGGAGCTGTTTTTT
CDR3 protein: CATGPGAGELFF
D gene: .
J gene: TRBJ2-2
clone size: few
V gene: TRBV19

CDR3 DNA: TGTGCCAGCTCGTCCGGGACTAGCGGGGGAACTAGCACAGATACGCAGTATTTT
CDR3 protein: CASSSGTSGGTSTDTQYF
D gene: TRBD2
J gene: TRBJ2-3
clone size: .
V gene: TRBV18

CDR3 DNA: TGTGCCAGCAGCCACGGGACAGTCACAGATACGCAGTATTTT
CDR3 protein: CASSHGTVTDTQYF
D gene: TRBD1
J gene: TRBJ2-3
clone size: .
V gene: TRBV5-4

CDR3 DNA: TGCGCCAGCAGCCAAGATATCCCCTCTAAGAATGAGCAGTTCTTC
CDR3 protein: CASSQDIPSKNEQFF
D gene: .
J gene: TRBJ2-1
clone size: .
V gene: TRBV4-1

CDR3 DNA: TGTGCCAGCAGTGAAATAGAGCGGATCGCGCAGTACTTC
CDR3 protein: CASSEIERIAQYF
D gene: .
J gene: TRBJ2-7
clone size: once
V gene: TRBV6-1

CDR3 DNA: TGTGCCAGCAGCAAGGGGACAGGGTCCTACGAGCAGTACTTC
CDR3 protein: CASSKGTGSYEQYF
D gene: TRBD1
J gene: TRBJ2-7
clone size: .
V gene: TRBV6-5

CDR3 DNA: TGTGCCAGCAGCGTCCGACAGGGCGAATACGAGCAGTACTTC
CDR3 protein: CASSVRQGEYEQYF
D gene: TRBD1
J gene: TRBJ2-7
clone size: .
V gene: TRBV11-3

CDR3 DNA: TGTGCCAGTAGTGGGACAGGGGCCTCCTACGAGCAGTACTTC
CDR3 protein: CASSGTGASYEQYF
D gene: TRBD1
J gene: TRBJ2-7
clone size: .
V gene: TRBV19